This T cell receptor (beta chain) stems from a study of blood T cells in healthy people across ages. General observations from the study: The study could not conclusively compare naive and antigen-experienced cells, given its unsorted PBMCs. Percentage of naive T cells showed a strong correlation with TCR beta diversity.

On this clonotype: Its antigen remains unidentified.

Together with a sample-barcoded 5' primer, a J-beta primer mix was included in a second PCR lasting about 6 to 11 cycles. CDR3-containing paired-end reads numbered at least 2.5 million in each sample. A single record per CDR3 protein comes from TCRdb applying MiXCR to the 5' RACE reads. The table includes some 880,000 distinct CDR3 sequences, 35% to 40% detected once. The CDR3 covers 15 residues. From germline, CDR1 is MNHEY and CDR2 SVGAGI. Trimming shortened V by 5 bases and J by 7 bases, and 20 bases separated the two germline ends. What was sequenced was blood. The clonotype originates from a young man in good health. The chain has TRBV6-5 and TRBJ1-2; TRBD1 is a possible D gene (6 bases). CDR3 bases: TGTGCCAGCAGTCGGGACACTACTCATTCGGGTGGCTACACCTTC. It is translated as CASSRDTTHSGGYTF.